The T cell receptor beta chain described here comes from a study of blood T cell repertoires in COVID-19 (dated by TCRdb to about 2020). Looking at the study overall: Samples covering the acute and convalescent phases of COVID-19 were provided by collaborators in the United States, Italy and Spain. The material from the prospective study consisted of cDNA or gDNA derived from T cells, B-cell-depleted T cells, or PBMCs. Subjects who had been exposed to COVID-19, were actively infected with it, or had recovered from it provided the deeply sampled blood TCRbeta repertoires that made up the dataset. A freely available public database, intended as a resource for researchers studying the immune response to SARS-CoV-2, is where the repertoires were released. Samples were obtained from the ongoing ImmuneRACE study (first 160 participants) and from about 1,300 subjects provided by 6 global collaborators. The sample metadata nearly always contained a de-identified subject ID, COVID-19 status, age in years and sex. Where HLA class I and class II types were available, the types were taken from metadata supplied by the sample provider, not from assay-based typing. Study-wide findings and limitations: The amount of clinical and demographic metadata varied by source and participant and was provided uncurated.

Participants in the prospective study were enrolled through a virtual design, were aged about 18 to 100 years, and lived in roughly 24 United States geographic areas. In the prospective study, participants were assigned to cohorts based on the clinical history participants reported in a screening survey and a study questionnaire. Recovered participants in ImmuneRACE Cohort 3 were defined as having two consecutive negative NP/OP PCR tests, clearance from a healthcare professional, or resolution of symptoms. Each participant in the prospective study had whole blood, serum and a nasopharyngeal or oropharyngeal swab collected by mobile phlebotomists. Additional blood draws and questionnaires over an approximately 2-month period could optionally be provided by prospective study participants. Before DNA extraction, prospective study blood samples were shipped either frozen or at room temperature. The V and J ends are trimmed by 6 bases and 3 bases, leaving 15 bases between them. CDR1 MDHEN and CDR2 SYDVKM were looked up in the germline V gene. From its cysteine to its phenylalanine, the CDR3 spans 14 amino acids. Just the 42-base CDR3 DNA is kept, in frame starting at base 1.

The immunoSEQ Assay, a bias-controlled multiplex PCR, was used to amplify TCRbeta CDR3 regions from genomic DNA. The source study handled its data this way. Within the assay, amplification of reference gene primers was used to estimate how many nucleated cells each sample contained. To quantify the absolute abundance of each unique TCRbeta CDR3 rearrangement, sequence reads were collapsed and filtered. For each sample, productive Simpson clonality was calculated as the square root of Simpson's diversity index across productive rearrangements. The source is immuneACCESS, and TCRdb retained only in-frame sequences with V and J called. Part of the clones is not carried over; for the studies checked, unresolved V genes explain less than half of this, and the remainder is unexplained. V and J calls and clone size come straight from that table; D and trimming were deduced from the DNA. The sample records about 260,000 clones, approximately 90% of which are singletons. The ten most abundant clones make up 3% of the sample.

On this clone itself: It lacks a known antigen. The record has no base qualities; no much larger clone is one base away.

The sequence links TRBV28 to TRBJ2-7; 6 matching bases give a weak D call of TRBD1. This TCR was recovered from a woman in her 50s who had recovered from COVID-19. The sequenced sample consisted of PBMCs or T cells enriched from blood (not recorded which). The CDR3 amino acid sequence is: CASSPLDRNYEQYF. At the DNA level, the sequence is TGTGCCAGCAGCCCACTGGACAGAAACTACGAGCAGTACTTC.